These T cell receptor beta chains were read from a single sample in a study of blood T cell repertoires in COVID-19. Here immunoSEQ multiplex PCR was the method, and the copy in TCRdb shows in-frame clones only, minus some. Of 180,000 or so clones in the sample, around 90% were seen once. The sequenced sample was peripheral blood. The receptors come from a man aged 40-50 years with acute or convalescent COVID-19. Both conserved end residues are part of each CDR3. The D gene is left open where the match is weak. The size entry is marked missing in some rows and otherwise reads once, few, many or a size class.

d_call: NA; j_call: TRBJ2-2; clone_size: once; v_call: TRBV12-3/TRBV12-4; cdr3_nt: TGTGCCAGCAGCCTCACTAGACCCGGGGAGCTGTTTTTT; cdr3_aa: CASSLTRPGELFF
d_call: NA; j_call: TRBJ1-3; clone_size: NA; v_call: TRBV5-4; cdr3_nt: TGTGCCAGCAGCCCCCGAGGATTCGGAAACACCATATATTTT; cdr3_aa: CASSPRGFGNTIYF
d_call: NA; j_call: TRBJ1-5; clone_size: NA; v_call: TRBV3-1/TRBV3-2; cdr3_nt: TGTGCCAGCAGCCAAGATATCGTGGAGGGAATGATTGAGCCCCAGCATTTT; cdr3_aa: CASSQDIVEGMIEPQHF
d_call: NA; j_call: TRBJ2-7; clone_size: once; v_call: TRBV25-1; cdr3_nt: TGTGCCAGCAGCCAGGGGGGATCTTGGTACGAGCAGTACTTC; cdr3_aa: CASSQGGSWYEQYF
d_call: TRBD1; j_call: TRBJ1-1; clone_size: NA; v_call: TRBV6-5; cdr3_nt: TGTGCCAGCAGTTACATCGGGACAGACACTGAAGCTTTCTTT; cdr3_aa: CASSYIGTDTEAFF
d_call: TRBD1; j_call: TRBJ1-3; clone_size: NA; v_call: TRBV7-2; cdr3_nt: TGTGCCAGCAGCTCGGGACAGGGGGGAGGAAACACCATATATTTT; cdr3_aa: CASSSGQGGGNTIYF
d_call: TRBD1; j_call: TRBJ2-2; clone_size: NA; v_call: TRBV7-9; cdr3_nt: TGTGCCAGCAGCTTAAAGACAGGGGGCGCATCAGGGGAACGCGGGGAGCTGTTTTTT; cdr3_aa: CASSLKTGGASGERGELFF
d_call: NA; j_call: TRBJ2-5; clone_size: once; v_call: TRBV19; cdr3_nt: TGTGCCAGTAGTATGGGGCTAGCGAAGCAAGAGACCCAGTACTTC; cdr3_aa: CASSMGLAKQETQYF
d_call: TRBD1; j_call: TRBJ2-7; clone_size: few; v_call: TRBV10-3; cdr3_nt: TGTGCCATCAGTGGACAGGGCTACGAGCAGTACTTC; cdr3_aa: CAISGQGYEQYF
d_call: NA; j_call: TRBJ1-1; clone_size: few; v_call: TRBV23-1; cdr3_nt: TGCGCCAGCATCGGAGGCCGGGAGAAGGAGACTGAAGCTTTCTTT; cdr3_aa: CASIGGREKETEAFF
d_call: NA; j_call: TRBJ1-5; clone_size: NA; v_call: TRBV7-2; cdr3_nt: TGTGCCAGCAGCTTGGGAAACAGGGGCAATCAGCCCCAGCATTTT; cdr3_aa: CASSLGNRGNQPQHF
d_call: TRBD1; j_call: TRBJ1-4; clone_size: NA; v_call: TRBV12-5; cdr3_nt: TGTGCTAGTGGGACAGGGTTGGCTGAAAAACTGTTTTTT; cdr3_aa: CASGTGLAEKLFF
d_call: TRBD1; j_call: TRBJ2-3; clone_size: NA; v_call: TRBV5-1; cdr3_nt: TGCGCCAGCAGCTCGGGCCAGGGGGCCGATCGCACAGATACGCAGTATTTT; cdr3_aa: CASSSGQGADRTDTQYF
d_call: TRBD2; j_call: TRBJ2-3; clone_size: NA; v_call: TRBV29-1; cdr3_nt: TGCAGCGTTGAGCTAGCGGGGGGCCTTAGCACAGATACGCAGTATTTT; cdr3_aa: CSVELAGGLSTDTQYF
d_call: NA; j_call: TRBJ1-5; clone_size: NA; v_call: TRBV27; cdr3_nt: TGTGCCAGCAGTTTAGAGAGCAATCAGCCCCAGCATTTT; cdr3_aa: CASSLESNQPQHF